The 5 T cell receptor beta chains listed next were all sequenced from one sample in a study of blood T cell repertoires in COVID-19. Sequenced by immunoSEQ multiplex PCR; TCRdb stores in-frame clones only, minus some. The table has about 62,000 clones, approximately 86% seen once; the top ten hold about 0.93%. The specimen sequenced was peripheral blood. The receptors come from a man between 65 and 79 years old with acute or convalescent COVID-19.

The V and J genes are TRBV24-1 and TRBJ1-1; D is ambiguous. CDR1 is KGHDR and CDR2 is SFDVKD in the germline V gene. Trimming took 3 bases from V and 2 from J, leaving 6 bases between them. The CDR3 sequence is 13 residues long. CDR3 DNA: TGTGCCACCAGTGATACAGTCAACACTGAAGCTTTCTTT. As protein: CATSDTVNTEAFF.

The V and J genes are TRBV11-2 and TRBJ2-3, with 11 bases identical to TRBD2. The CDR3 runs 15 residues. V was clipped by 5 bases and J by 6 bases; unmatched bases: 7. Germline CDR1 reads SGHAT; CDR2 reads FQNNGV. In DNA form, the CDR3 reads TGTGCCAGCAGCCCCTTACTAGCGGGAGAGGATACGCAGTATTTT. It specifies CASSPLLAGEDTQYF. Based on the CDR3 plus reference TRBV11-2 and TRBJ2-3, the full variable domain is EAGVAQSPRYKIIEKRQSVAFWCNPISGHATLYWYQQILGQGPKLLIQFQNNGVVDDSQLPKDRFSAERLKGVDSTLKIQPAKLEDSAVYLCASSPLLAGEDTQYFGPGTRLTVL.

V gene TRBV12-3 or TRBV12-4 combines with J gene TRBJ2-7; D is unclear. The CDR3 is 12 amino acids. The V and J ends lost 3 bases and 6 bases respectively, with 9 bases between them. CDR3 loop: CASSFHQIEQYF. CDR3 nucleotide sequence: TGTGCCAGCAGTTTCCACCAGATCGAGCAGTACTTC.

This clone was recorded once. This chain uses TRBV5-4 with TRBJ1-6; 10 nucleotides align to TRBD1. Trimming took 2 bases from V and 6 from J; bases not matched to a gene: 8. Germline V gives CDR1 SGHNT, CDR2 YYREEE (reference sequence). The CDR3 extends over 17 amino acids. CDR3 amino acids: CASSFGGQGIANSPLHF. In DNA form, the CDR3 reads TGTGCCAGCAGCTTTGGGGGACAGGGGATCGCTAATTCACCCCTCCACTTT.

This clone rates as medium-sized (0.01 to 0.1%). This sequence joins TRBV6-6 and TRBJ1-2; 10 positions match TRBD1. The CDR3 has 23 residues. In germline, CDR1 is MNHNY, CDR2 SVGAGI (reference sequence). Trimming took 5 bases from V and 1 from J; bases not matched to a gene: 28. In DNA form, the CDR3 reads TGTGCCAGCAGTCCTACATATGCCAGGACAGGGGGAAATATTGGAGTCGGTAACTATGGCTACACCTTC. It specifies CASSPTYARTGGNIGVGNYGYTF.